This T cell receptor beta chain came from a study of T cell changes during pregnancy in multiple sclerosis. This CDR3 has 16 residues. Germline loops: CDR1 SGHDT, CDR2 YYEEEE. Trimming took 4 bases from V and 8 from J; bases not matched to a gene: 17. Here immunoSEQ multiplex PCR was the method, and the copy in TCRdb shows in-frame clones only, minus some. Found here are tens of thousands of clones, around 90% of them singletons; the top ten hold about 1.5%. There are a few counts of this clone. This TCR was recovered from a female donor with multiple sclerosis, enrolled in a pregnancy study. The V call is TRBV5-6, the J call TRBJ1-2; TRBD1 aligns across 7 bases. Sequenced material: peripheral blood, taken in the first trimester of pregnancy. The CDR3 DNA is TGTGCCAGCAGCCCCCGGGCAACAGGGGCATCGGGGGGCTACACCTTC. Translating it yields CASSPRATGASGGYTF.